This T cell receptor beta chain was sequenced during a study of shared clonotypes between healthy human individuals. General study results and limits: A handful of donors had 5% to 6.5% of their naive CD4 clonotypes in common. Generation of non-shared clonotypes was less probable than generation of clonotypes shared by all four donors.

Profiling relied on immunoSEQ multiplex PCR, and the TCRdb table lists in-frame clones only, not all of them. This table holds millions of clones, 95% found once. Trimming removed 4 bases at V and 5 bases at J, with 11 bases between. The V gene's germline CDR1 is GTSNPN and CDR2 SVGIG (reference sequence). There are 12 residues in the CDR3. A note on this clone: Antigen: not known.

The chain uses TRBV30 and TRBJ1-1; D gene unclear. This TCR derives from a man in his late teens or twenties in good health. Sequenced material: naive CD4+ T cells sorted from blood. The subset denotes: CD45RA+ positively selected. CDR3 amino acids: CAWTGRWTEAFF. CDR3 coding DNA: TGTGCCTGGACCGGTCGGTGGACTGAAGCTTTCTTT.